This TCR beta chain was recovered during a study of blood T cell repertoires in COVID-19. As for the study in general: There were acute and convalescent COVID-19 samples, and they came from the United States, Italy and Spain. T cells, B-cell-depleted T cells, or PBMCs provided the cDNA or gDNA that served as material.

The protocol was immunoSEQ multiplex PCR, while the TCRdb copy is restricted to in-frame clones and leaves out a portion. This sample yields 250,000 to 400,000 clones, of which 90% are seen a single time; less than 3.5% belongs to the top ten. The Seattle patients joined while their infection was active and were tracked longitudinally afterward. After removal of 2 bases from V and 8 bases from J, the junction contained 11 bases not matched to a gene. Germline V CDR1 and CDR2: SGHAT, FQDESV (reference sequence). The CDR3 covers 16 residues. The receptor was isolated from a woman in her twenties or thirties with COVID-19, enrolled during active disease. J is TRBJ1-4 and V is TRBV11-1, with 7 nucleotides matching TRBD1. Sequenced input: peripheral blood. Here the CDR3 reads CASSLNGPGQPEKLFF. In nucleotides, the CDR3 is TGTGCCAGCAGCTTAAACGGTCCGGGACAGCCGGAAAAACTGTTTTTT.